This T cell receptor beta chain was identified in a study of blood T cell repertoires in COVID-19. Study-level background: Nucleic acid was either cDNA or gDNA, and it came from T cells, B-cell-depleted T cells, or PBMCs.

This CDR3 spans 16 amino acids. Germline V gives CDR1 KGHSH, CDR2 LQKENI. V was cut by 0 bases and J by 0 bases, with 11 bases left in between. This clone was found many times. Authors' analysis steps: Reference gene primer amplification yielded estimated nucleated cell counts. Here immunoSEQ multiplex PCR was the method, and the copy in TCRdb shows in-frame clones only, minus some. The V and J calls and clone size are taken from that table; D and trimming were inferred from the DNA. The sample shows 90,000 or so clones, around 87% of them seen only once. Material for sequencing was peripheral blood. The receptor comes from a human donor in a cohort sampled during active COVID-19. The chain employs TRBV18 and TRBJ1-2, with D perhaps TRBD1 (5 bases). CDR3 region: CASSPPLGGSNYGYTF. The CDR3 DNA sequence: TGTGCCAGCTCACCACCGTTGGGGGGTTCTAACTATGGCTACACCTTC.